This TCR beta chain is from a study of early T cells in non-severe SARS-CoV-2 infection. Unique molecular identifiers (one per individual cDNA molecule) were attached. TCRdb analysed the 5' RACE reads with MiXCR anew, one entry per CDR3 protein. The sample yields about 52,000 distinct CDR3 sequences, roughly 11% seen once. V dropped 2 bases and J dropped 0 bases, with 16 bases sitting between them. Germline CDR1 MNHEY, CDR2 SMNVEV (reference sequence). This CDR3 has 17 amino acids. In its sample, this clonotype was seen many times. This TCR derives from an adult who was a healthcare worker with PCR-confirmed SARS-CoV-2 infection or an uninfected control (not recorded which). J is TRBJ1-1 and V is TRBV27; D is undetermined. Sequencing was performed on whole blood. The chain's CDR3 is CASSLAFGRSLNTEAFF. CDR3 DNA: TGTGCCAGCAGTTTAGCCTTTGGGAGATCCTTGAACACTGAAGCTTTCTTT.